This T cell receptor beta chain stems from a study of identical twins. This clonotype turned up a few times. One entry per CDR3 protein, called by TCRdb with MiXCR from the 5' RACE reads. The sample has 600,000 to 850,000 distinct CDR3 sequences, over 15% seen once; the top ten hold less than 15%. The same specimen was also included in a second study, on T cells expressing NK-cell markers. That source reports: Among the eight sequenced donors, seven tested HCMV-seropositive and one tested seronegative.

The TCR originated in a woman between 18 and 30 years old in good health. Sequencing was performed on PBMCs.

The CDR3, as DNA: TGCGCCAGCAGCCACCCAATAGGACTTGTCTACGAGCAGTACTTC. It is translated as CASSHPIGLVYEQYF. The chain has TRBV4-1 and TRBJ2-7; D perhaps matches TRBD2 (5 bases). The CDR3 contains 15 residues. CDR1 MGHRA and CDR2 YSYEKL come from the germline V gene. V lost 3 bases, J lost 3 bases, and 15 bases lay in between.